Listed here are 26 T cell receptor beta chains from one sample, sequenced in a study of cytomegalovirus exposure and HLA in healthy donors. Profiling relied on immunoSEQ multiplex PCR, and the TCRdb table lists in-frame clones only, not all of them. The table lists about 110,000 clones, roughly nine tenths of them singletons. The sample was PBMCs. These receptors came from a woman younger than 35 in good health and CMV-seronegative.

The rearrangement uses TRBV27 and TRBJ1-2, with D possibly TRBD1 on 6 matching bases. The CDR3 is 16 amino acids. Trimming removed 7 bases at V and 5 bases at J, with 23 bases between. Germline V gene data show CDR1 as MNHEY and CDR2 as SMNVEV (reference sequence). In DNA, the CDR3 is TGTGCCAGCATCAGAAATAAGGGGGACGCCCCTTATGGCTACACCTTC. This encodes CASIRNKGDAPYGYTF.

The chain is built from TRBV15 and TRBJ2-7, with 9 bases matching TRBD1. CDR1 and CDR2 from the germline V gene are LNHNV and YYDKDF (reference sequence). The CDR3 is 16 amino acids. Trimming took 4 bases from V and 6 from J; bases not matched to a gene: 13. The CDR3 coding sequence is TGTGCCACCAGCAACGCCCCCGTGGGACAGGGAGGCGAGCAGTACTTC. Translating it yields CATSNAPVGQGGEQYF.

The genes are TRBV11-2 and TRBJ1-5; the D gene is possibly TRBD1 (6 bases). Trimming left V 3 bases short and J 5 bases short, with 14 bases between. The length of the CDR3 is 15 residues. Germline values: CDR1 SGHAT, CDR2 FQNNGV. As DNA, the CDR3 is TGTGCCAGCAGCTTGGGTACATCAGGGGATCAGCCCCAGCATTTT. Translated, it gives CASSLGTSGDQPQHF.

V and J are TRBV6-6 and TRBJ2-1, with D possibly TRBD2 on 5 matching bases. V was trimmed by 2 bases and J by 6 bases, leaving 11 bases between them. There are 14 residues in the CDR3. Per the germline V gene, CDR1 is MNHNY and CDR2 is SVGAGI (reference sequence). CDR3 DNA: TGTGCCAGCAGTTACCCCGTCGCGGGCAATGAGCAGTTCTTC. It yields the protein CASSYPVAGNEQFF.

The chain carries TRBV28 and TRBJ1-1, with TRBD1 as a possible D gene (6 bases). With 5 bases removed from V and 0 bases from J, the gap between germline ends came to 16 bases. Germline CDR1 and CDR2: MDHEN and SYDVKM. This CDR3 is 16 amino acids long. Written as DNA, the CDR3 is TGTGCCAGCAGTCCCACAGGGTACCTAATGAACACTGAAGCTTTCTTT. Protein product: CASSPTGYLMNTEAFF.

The V and J genes are TRBV7-2 and TRBJ2-7, with TRBD1 matching 9 bases. V lost 5 bases to trimming and J lost 7 bases; unmatched junction nucleotides: 15. Germline V CDR1 and CDR2: SGHTA, FQGNSA. CDR3 length: 16 amino acids. The CDR3 DNA is TGTGCCAGCAGCCCGACCAAGACAGGGGGGTTTCGGGAGCAGTACTTC. Translated: CASSPTKTGGFREQYF.

CDR3 nucleotides: TGTGCCAGCAGCTTGATGGGGCGCACCGGGGAGCTGTTTTTT. Amino acid sequence: CASSLMGRTGELFF. J is TRBJ2-2 and V is TRBV11-2; weak D call: TRBD1 (5 bases). The CDR3 sequence is 14 residues long. Looked up from germline, CDR1 is SGHAT and CDR2 is FQNNGV. The ends were cut back, 3 bases at V and 4 bases at J, with 9 bases in the middle.

This rearrangement joins TRBV30 to TRBJ1-5; maybe TRBD1 (6 bases). Germline CDR1 is GTSNPN and CDR2 is SVGIG (reference sequence). The germline V and J ends were trimmed by 5 bases and 1 base, with 9 bases remaining between them. The CDR3 extends over 13 amino acids. Here the CDR3 DNA reads TGTGCCTGGGGAAGGGGGAGCAATCAGCCCCAGCATTTT. Protein product: CAWGRGSNQPQHF.

V usage is TRBV27 and J usage is TRBJ1-1; D might be TRBD1 (5 bases). The CDR3 has 13 residues. V shed 4 bases and J shed 1 base, with 7 bases lying between them. Germline V gene data show CDR1 as MNHEY and CDR2 as SMNVEV (reference sequence). For the CDR3, the DNA is TGTGCCAGCAGTTGGCAGGGGAACACTGAAGCTTTCTTT. This sequence encodes CASSWQGNTEAFF.

V and J are TRBV7-2 and TRBJ1-6; TRBD1 matches at 9 bases. CDR1 is SGHTA and CDR2 is FQGNSA in the germline V gene. The length of the CDR3 is 14 residues. Trimming cost V 6 bases and J 9 bases; bases outside gene matches: 6. CDR3 in amino acids: CASRPTGGGSPLHF. CDR3 bases: TGTGCCAGCAGACCAACAGGGGGCGGTTCACCCCTCCACTTT. The full variable domain, with the rest looked up from reference TRBV7-2 and TRBJ1-6, is GAGVSQSPSNKVTEKGKDVELRCDPISGHTALYWYRQSLGQGLEFLIYFQGNSAPDKSGLPSDRFSAERTGGSVSTLTIQRTQQEDSAVYLCASRPTGGGSPLHFGNGTRLTVT.

The rearrangement joins TRBV5-1 to TRBJ1-2, with 9 bases aligning to TRBD1. V lost 3 bases and J lost 4; bases outside the gene matches: 4. The CDR3 is 14 residues long. CDR1 and CDR2 from the germline V gene are SGHRS and YFSETQ. CDR3 loop: CASSSGTGIYGYTF. In DNA form, the CDR3 reads TGCGCCAGCAGCTCTGGGACAGGGATCTATGGCTACACCTTC.

The rearrangement links TRBV30 to TRBJ2-3; 7 positions agree with TRBD1. The CDR3 sequence is 14 residues long. The germline gives CDR1 GTSNPN, CDR2 SVGIG (reference sequence). The junction had 8 bases not matched to a gene; V was cut back by 2 bases and J by 6 bases. The DNA for the CDR3 is TGTGCCTGGAGTACCGGGACAGTGGATGATACGCAGTATTTT. Encoded protein: CAWSTGTVDDTQYF.

V and J are TRBV6-4 and TRBJ1-1, with D tentatively TRBD1 (6 bases). This CDR3 is built from 16 residues. The ends were cut back, 6 bases at V and 1 base at J, with 18 bases in the middle. The germline gives CDR1 MRHNA, CDR2 SNTAGT. The CDR3 region has the DNA TGTGCCAGCAGGCCCGCGGGGGGCCATGGGAACACTGAAGCTTTCTTT. It translates to CASRPAGGHGNTEAFF.

The CDR3 loop is CASSFGQQGSGANVLTF. CDR3 nucleotides: TGTGCCAGCAGTTTTGGGCAGCAAGGCTCTGGGGCCAACGTCCTGACTTTC. The rearrangement joins TRBV28 to TRBJ2-6; D gene uncertain. V dropped 3 bases and J dropped 0 bases, with 12 bases sitting between them. CDR1 MDHEN and CDR2 SYDVKM come from the germline V gene. The CDR3 totals 17 residues. Full variable domain (remainder filled in from reference TRBV28 and TRBJ2-6): DVKVTQSSRYLVKRTGEKVFLECVQDMDHENMFWYRQDPGLGLRLIYFSYDVKMKEKGDIPEGYSVSREKKERFSLILESASTNQTSMYLCASSFGQQGSGANVLTFGAGSRLTVL.

This chain connects TRBV29-1 to TRBJ1-5, with TRBD1 matching over 9 bases. CDR1 is SQVTM, CDR2 ANQGSEA, per germline. J was trimmed by 3 bases and V by 6 bases; bases with no gene match: 6. The CDR3 totals 14 residues. The CDR3 here is CSVPGQGDNQPQHF. The CDR3 DNA sequence: TGCAGCGTGCCGGGACAGGGAGACAATCAGCCCCAGCATTTT.

Only a few counts were recorded for this clone. The genes are TRBV4-1 and TRBJ1-2, with 10 bases that match TRBD1. The CDR3 runs to 15 residues. Germline trimming cut 4 bases from V and 0 bases from J; bases unmatched to any gene: 2. From germline, CDR1 is MGHRA and CDR2 YSYEKL. In nucleotides, the CDR3 is TGCGCCAGCAGCCCGGGACAGGGGACTAACTATGGCTACACCTTC. Residues: CASSPGQGTNYGYTF.

The genes are TRBV28 and TRBJ1-2; D perhaps matches TRBD1 (6 bases). From germline, CDR1 is MDHEN and CDR2 SYDVKM. CDR3 length equals 13 residues. Trimming cost V 3 bases and J 3 bases, with 8 bases left between them. CDR3 in amino acids: CASSFEGDYGYTF. In nucleotides, the CDR3 is TGTGCCAGCAGTTTCGAGGGGGACTATGGCTACACCTTC.

This clone was picked up a small number of times. The rearrangement links TRBV4-1 to TRBJ2-7, with 10 bases fitting TRBD2. The germline V gene has CDR1 MGHRA and CDR2 YSYEKL. V lost 0 bases to trimming and J lost 3 bases; unmatched junction nucleotides: 5. The CDR3 sequence is 16 residues long. The CDR3 protein is CASSQDYPSGSYEQYF. DNA for the CDR3: TGCGCCAGCAGCCAAGATTACCCTAGCGGGAGCTACGAGCAGTACTTC.

The chain combines TRBV4-1 with TRBJ1-2; possible D gene TRBD1, 5 bases. V lost 4 bases to trimming and J lost 5 bases, with 11 bases between them. This CDR3 is built from 13 residues. The germline CDR1 and CDR2 sequences are MGHRA and YSYEKL. The CDR3 loop reads CASSLQEGYGYTF. The CDR3 nucleotides are TGCGCCAGCAGCCTACAGGAGGGGTATGGCTACACCTTC.

The V call is TRBV5-1, the J call TRBJ2-3; tentatively, D is TRBD1 (5 bases). Deletions cut 3 bases from V and 6 bases from J, with 11 bases between. This CDR3 has 13 amino acids. Per germline, CDR1 SGHRS and CDR2 YFSETQ. For the CDR3, the DNA is TGCGCCAGCAGCTCAGGGCCCCGGGATACGCAGTATTTT. Translating it yields CASSSGPRDTQYF.

This rearrangement joins TRBV9 to TRBJ2-7; 8 bases match TRBD2. The CDR3 consists of 14 residues. Germline values: CDR1 SGDLS, CDR2 YYNGEE. V lost 4 bases to trimming and J lost 2 bases; unmatched junction nucleotides: 5. The CDR3 sequence is CASSSAGGPYEQYF. CDR3 DNA sequence: TGTGCCAGCAGCTCCGCGGGGGGCCCCTACGAGCAGTACTTC.

The V gene is TRBV4-3, the J gene TRBJ2-3, with D possibly TRBD2 on 5 matching bases. The CDR3 runs to 15 residues. Trimming pared 6 bases from V and 0 bases from J, leaving 13 bases between. In germline, CDR1 is LGHNA, CDR2 YSLEER. In nucleotides, the CDR3 is TGCGCCAGCAGTCGGACTGTATCTAGCACAGATACGCAGTATTTT. This codes for CASSRTVSSTDTQYF.

The V gene is TRBV30, the J gene TRBJ2-5; TRBD1 matches at 7 bases. Trimming cost V 7 bases and J 5 bases; bases outside gene matches: 13. The germline gives CDR1 GTSNPN, CDR2 SVGIG (reference sequence). CDR3 length equals 14 residues. The CDR3, as DNA: TGTGCCTCAGGAATCGGGACAGATATGGAGACCCAGTACTTC. Amino acids: CASGIGTDMETQYF.

The chain recombines TRBV4-1 with TRBJ1-2; TRBD1 aligns across 10 bases. The CDR3 has 15 residues. Losses at the gene ends were 2 bases for V and 4 bases for J; bases not matched to a gene: 4. The germline gives CDR1 MGHRA, CDR2 YSYEKL. The CDR3 coding sequence is TGCGCCAGCAGCCAACCTAGGGACAGGGGCTATGGCTACACCTTC. This gives the protein CASSQPRDRGYGYTF.

The CDR3 DNA reads as TGTGCCACCGGGACTAGCTCCTACGAGCAGTACTTC. This codes for CATGTSSYEQYF. The V call is TRBV10-3, the J call TRBJ2-7; TRBD2 agrees at 8 bases. The CDR3 totals 12 residues. V trimming: 10 bases; J trimming: 0 bases; junction bases outside the gene matches: 2. Germline CDR1 reads ENHRY; CDR2 reads SYGVKD.

The CDR3 region is CASSLVLGAMNTEAFF. The CDR3 bases are TGCGCCAGCAGCTTGGTTTTGGGGGCTATGAACACTGAAGCTTTCTTT. The chain links TRBV5-1 to TRBJ1-1; maybe TRBD1 (6 bases). Trimming cost V 0 bases and J 0 bases, with 12 bases left between them. CDR3 length: 16 amino acids. Germline values: CDR1 SGHRS, CDR2 YFSETQ.